This entry concerns a single T cell receptor beta chain. This clone was seen only once. Its antigen has not been determined. No much larger clone exists at a distance of one base, and base qualities are not known. In the germline V gene (reference sequence), CDR1 corresponds to SEHNR and CDR2 to FQNEAQ. V is pruned by 5 bases and J by 10 bases, leaving 12 bases of the junction without a gene match. The CDR3 numbers 16 residues from cysteine through phenylalanine. CDR3 DNA only is kept here, 48 bases in frame from base 1. Library preparation employed the immunoSEQ multiplex PCR assay. A mixture of 60 forward primers for TCR Vbeta segments and 13 reverse primers for TCR Jbeta segments was used in the multiplex PCR. A multiplex PCR assay on genomic DNA amplified the CDR3 region of rearranged TCR beta genes. The Illumina HiSeq System was used to sequence the amplified TCR beta libraries as 87-base-pair reads. Concerning the study's data processing: A later analysis counted tens of millions of unique TCR beta chains across the 666 repertoires, and 10 million to 12 million of these chains were shared by at least two donors. A nearest-neighbor algorithm error-corrected the raw reads and collapsed the reads into unique sequences, merging closely related sequences to remove PCR and sequencing errors. CDR3 sequences were aligned to IMGT reference sequences to assign V, D and J gene segments. For a sequence to be retained, at least a six-nucleotide match to both a V gene segment and a J gene segment was required. Rearrangements were classified as productive when the CDR3 lacked stop codons and remained in frame with V and J, and all other rearrangements were classified as non-productive. CDR3 was defined by IMGT convention, running from the second conserved V-encoded cysteine to the conserved J-encoded phenylalanine. Sequences without an unambiguous match to a single V gene segment were excluded from the earlier analysis of approximately 600 of the donors. An earlier analysis of 500 to 600 of the donors classified V segments as functional when productive rearrangements were above 56.7% and as segregating when the standard deviation between donors was above 5%. A statistical classification framework was built for diagnosing cytomegalovirus status from the catalog of TCR beta chain sequences. In a later analysis, TCR nucleotide sequences were compared against IMGT/GENE-DB human TR gene sequences so that V and J genes could be assigned. In a later analysis, CDR3 sequences and most-parsimonious VDJ recombination scenarios were assigned using the TCRdist pipeline. In a later analysis, every TCR beta chain was defined by the combination of its CDR3 amino acid sequence and its V-gene family, and reads without a unique V-gene family were dropped. As a way to deal with suspected cross-contamination and a sequencing artifact, a later analysis dropped nearly 600 nucleotide sequences that were highly shared and had low generation probability. A later analysis calculated a clonal expansion index for each public chain from normalized within-repertoire ranks of inferred template counts. In a later analysis, generation probabilities were computed with a VDJ recombination model fitted to out-of-frame rearrangements, and the resulting probabilities were checked against IGoR. A later analysis scored TCR-TCR, TCR-HLA and TCR-CMV co-occurrence with hypergeometric tests, applying a repertoire-size bias correction to TCR pairs. In a later analysis, false discovery rates were estimated by permuting HLA or CMV assignments 20 times. In a later analysis, co-occurring TCRs were grouped with DBSCAN, and TCRdist sequence similarity was added when clustering was performed within HLA-allele-positive subsets. Co-occurrence clustering excluded repertoires with fewer than 30,000 or more than 120,000 public chains, plus five with anomalous nucleotide sharing. The immuneACCESS repertoire file appears here via TCRdb, limited to in-frame rearrangements. These files lack a portion of the clones; in checked studies, under half of the deficit traces to unresolved V genes, and the cause of the others is not known. V and J calls and clone size are given by that table; D and trimming were obtained from the DNA. This sample gives around 190,000 clones in total; about 69% of them show up just once. The top ten constitute 4% to 5% of the sample.

The cohort comprised fewer than 750 healthy bone marrow donors. Cohort members were all nominally healthy when sampled, although unrecorded immune exposures were likely present. The donor tested CMV seropositive and was one of the 289 seropositive cohort members. A peripheral blood sample was collected from each donor, and TCR beta sequencing was performed on peripheral blood mononuclear cells. Genomic DNA was extracted from the blood cell samples with the Qiagen DNeasy Blood Extraction Kit. This record comes from a study of cytomegalovirus exposure and HLA in healthy donors listed by TCRdb under 2017. Background for the entire study: According to an earlier analysis of 587 of the donors, 150 million to 200 million T cells yielded roughly 110 million unique TCR beta sequences and approximately 300 Gb of sequence data. An early release that covered around 590 HLA-typed donors contained around 300 gigabases of sequencing data and 75 million to 100 million unique TCR sequences. Among around 400 genotyped donors of the cohort, an average of roughly 230,000 unique TCR beta nucleotide sequences was sequenced per donor, of which about 18% were non-productive. In the later analysis, no new phenotypic data were used to find candidate immune exposures; instead, reliance was placed on TCR beta sequences and their occurrence across donors. Alongside the repertoire data, information on donor age, sex, ethnicity and CMV serostatus was compiled. Among the roughly 410 genotyped donors, around 79% belonged to the genetic ancestry cluster associated with self-reported Caucasian donors. The study aimed to test whether signatures of past pathogen exposure could be identified by cataloging public T cell receptors. An earlier analysis of 500 to 750 of the donors applied high-throughput TCR beta sequencing to assess whether each TCR beta V gene segment acted as functional or pseudogenic. The number of typed donors differed by locus: about 620-630 for A, B, C, DRB1 and DQB1; roughly 510 for DQA1; fewer than 610 for DPA1; and some 430 for DPB1. Genome-wide SNP genotypes for about 65% of the 666 donors were used in a later genetic analysis, which treated that subset as a discovery cohort. The study used immunosequencing to profile the T cell repertoires of several hundred subjects and linked those repertoires to cytomegalovirus serostatus. A separate validation cohort of some 130 different subjects was used in addition to the roughly 670-subject first cohort. Both class I and class II loci were covered by HLA typing, at four-digit resolution. The study combined high-throughput TCR immunosequencing, statistical association of individual TCRs with disease status, and machine learning to predict cytomegalovirus infection status. Because of strong linkage in the cohort, five DR-DQ haplotypes were treated as single units for association and clustering. All discovery cohort repertoires had been generated on a single sequencing platform. In a later analysis, previously published TCR beta repertoires from about 640 donors were re-analyzed and high-resolution HLA genotyping was added so that TCR occurrence patterns could be studied.

The full study reports these points: According to a later genetic analysis, donors in an Asian-associated ancestry cluster had fewer N-insertions in productive TCRs than the roughly 670-donor mean. Only TCR beta chains were sequenced in this cohort, and the absence of alpha or paired-chain data limited detectable features. The classifier was reported to diagnose cytomegalovirus status with high specificity and sensitivity in both the original cohort and the validation cohort. A later analysis found that TCR association rates varied across HLA loci, with DRB1 alleles showing the most associated TCRs and HLA-C alleles the fewest. Immune exposure information for the cohort was limited to CMV serostatus. A later analysis associated approximately 17,000 TCR beta sequences with specific HLA alleles at a false discovery rate of 0.05. A total of fewer than 200 TCR beta chains were listed by the study as associated with cytomegalovirus. In vitro tests confirmed that a few of the cytomegalovirus-associated TCR beta chains recognize cytomegalovirus antigens. Most CMV-associated TCR beta chains appeared to be HLA-restricted in a later analysis, and the HLA associations seemed to be driven largely by CMV exposure. The 87-base-pair reads could not distinguish some IMGT-functional V segments, including TRBV6-2 and TRBV6-3, so those segments were excluded. Because counts were too low, seventeen rarely observed V segments, including chromosome 9 orphons, were excluded from the earlier analysis of 500 to 700 of the donors. When HLA alleles, especially DR and DQ, strongly co-occurred, attributing TCR associations to individual alleles was difficult. In a later analysis, HLA-associated TCR beta chains were found to be more clonally expanded and to have lower generation probabilities than equally common non-associated chains. A further reported finding was that TCR beta sequences accurately predicted the HLA-A and HLA-B alleles for most subjects in the first cohort. While some public TCRs were present in many individuals, most TCR sequences turned up only very rarely across donors. An association between a missense DCLRE1C variant and V-gene and J-gene trimming of TCR beta chains was found in a later genetic analysis and replicated in an independent cohort. According to the authors, the approach could potentially be generalized to other disease states and immunological phenotypes. According to a later analysis, parvovirus B19, influenza, CMV and Epstein-Barr virus appeared linked to several top co-occurrence clusters. A cluster of highly shared sequence variants was judged likely to be a technical artifact of the sequencing pipeline. In an earlier analysis of 450 to 750 of the donors, most TCR beta V segments appeared in productive rearrangements about 90% or about 30% of the time, broadly matching IMGT annotations. Correlated functional status among segregating V segments might reflect linkage disequilibrium, but an unknown experimental factor could not be ruled out. Because HLA typing was missing for some donors at each locus, association tests included only the typed subset. Presence/absence analyses assumed roughly uniform sequencing depth across donors, an assumption that may not hold.

This clonotype was obtained from a man aged 30-40 years in good health and CMV-seropositive. The chain uses TRBV7-9 and TRBJ2-1, and 12 junctional nucleotides match TRBD2. Sequenced material: PBMCs. The CDR3 is CASSPAGLAGPQEQFF. The DNA is TGTGCCAGCAGCCCCGCCGGACTAGCGGGACCTCAGGAGCAGTTCTTC.